Detailed here is one TCR beta chain. Antigen unknown. These data originate in a study of vaccination effects on CD4 cells after COVID-19. The ViraFEST assay expanded antigen-specific CD4+ T cells with viral peptide pools before sequencing. Culture proceeded for more than 8 days, and CD4+ T cells were then isolated. Half of the medium was exchanged for IL-2 medium on both days 3 and 7. Some clones are missing from TCRdb's copy, which holds only in-frame ones; the method was immunoSEQ multiplex PCR. The data show about 60,000 clones, with roughly 76% seen just once and about 2.4% held by the top ten. The clonotype originates from a human donor who received a COVID-19 vaccine. The input for sequencing was CD4+ T cells from PBMCs cultured with HCoV-229E spike peptides, taken before COVID-19 vaccination.

The CDR3 nucleotides are TGCGCCAGCAGCGAACTAACAGGGGTGAACACTGAAGCTTTCTTT. Translating gives CASSELTGVNTEAFF. The chain carries TRBV10-1 and TRBJ1-1; 7 nucleotides agree with TRBD1. Trimming at V came to 6 bases and at J to 0 bases, leaving 7 bases not matched to a gene. The CDR3 has 15 residues. CDR1 is WNHNN, CDR2 SYGVQD, per germline (reference sequence).